The 8 T cell receptor beta chains given below trace back to one sample, sequenced in a study of blood T cell repertoires in COVID-19. TCRdb keeps only in-frame clones here, not all; method: immunoSEQ multiplex PCR. Of some 250,000 clones listed, about 89% are singletons. Sequenced input: PBMCs or T cells enriched from blood (not recorded which). Receptors were obtained from a human donor in a cohort exposed to, infected with or recovered from COVID-19 (not recorded which). The donor label of this sample is uncertain.

This CDR3 is CASSVDSGGMGQYF. In DNA, the CDR3 is TGTGCCAGCAGCGTAGATAGCGGGGGGATGGGGCAGTATTTT. This chain links TRBV9 with TRBJ2-3; 10 nucleotides match TRBD2. Germline V CDR1 and CDR2: SGDLS, YYNGEE. The CDR3 length is 14 residues. V lost 0 bases and J lost 11; bases outside the gene matches: 6.

The V call is TRBV6-7, the J call TRBJ1-5; 8 nucleotides line up with TRBD1. TRBV6-7 is an ORF, with its function uncertain. V shed 5 bases, J shed 0 bases, and the junction held 3 bases outside the gene matches. The CDR3 loop spans 15 amino acids. CDR3 nucleotides: TGTGCCAGCAGTCACGGACAGGGTAGCAATCAGCCCCAGCATTTT. Translation: CASSHGQGSNQPQHF.

The CDR3, as DNA: TGTGCCAGCAGCGTTACAGGGGATAATTCACCCCTCCACTTT. This sequence encodes CASSVTGDNSPLHF. This chain links TRBV6-4 with TRBJ1-6, with 7 nucleotides matching TRBD1. This CDR3 has 14 residues. Germline V CDR1 and CDR2: MRHNA, SNTAGT. Unmatched junction bases numbered 4, after V lost 6 bases and J lost 5 bases.

CDR3 loop: CASSYGTRGTGELFF. The DNA of the CDR3 is TGTGCCAGCAGTTACGGGACCAGGGGCACCGGGGAGCTGTTTTTT. The chain links TRBV6-5 to TRBJ2-2; a weak D match, TRBD1 (6 bases). The V gene's germline CDR1 is MNHEY and CDR2 SVGAGI. V was pared by 2 bases and J by 4 bases, with 11 bases between. The CDR3 has 15 residues.

The rearrangement uses TRBV18 and TRBJ1-1, with D perhaps TRBD1 (6 bases). V lost 3 bases, J lost 4 bases, and 21 bases lay in between. CDR3 length: 17 residues. Germline CDR1 KGHSH, CDR2 LQKENI. In DNA, the CDR3 is TGTGCCAGCTCACCTGCAGCCGGGGGGCGCATCGCCACTGAAGCTTTCTTT. As protein: CASSPAAGGRIATEAFF.

V is TRBV27 and J is TRBJ2-7; D not certain. This CDR3 comprises 12 residues. CDR1 is MNHEY and CDR2 is SMNVEV in the germline V gene (reference sequence). Trimming left V 6 bases short and J 2 bases short, with 8 bases between. CDR3 sequence (DNA): TGTGCCAGCAGCAGTTCAGCCTACGAGCAGTACTTC. The encoded protein is CASSSSAYEQYF.

This chain joins TRBV2 and TRBJ2-3, with D possibly TRBD1 on 7 matching bases. From germline, CDR1 is SNHLY and CDR2 FYNNEI. Trimming stripped 10 bases from V and 2 bases from J, with 13 bases between. The CDR3 loop spans 13 amino acids. The CDR3 sequence: CAIRGDITDTQYF. In DNA form, the CDR3 reads TGTGCCATCAGGGGGGACATCACAGATACGCAGTATTTT.

The CDR3 region is CAWSKRGGTGELFF. As DNA, the CDR3 is TGTGCCTGGAGTAAGAGGGGAGGGACCGGGGAGCTGTTTTTT. The genes are TRBV30 and TRBJ2-2; 7 nucleotides line up with TRBD2. Losses at the gene ends were 2 bases for V and 5 bases for J; bases not matched to a gene: 5. The CDR3 is 14 amino acids. Germline V lookup: CDR1 GTSNPN, CDR2 SVGIG (reference sequence).